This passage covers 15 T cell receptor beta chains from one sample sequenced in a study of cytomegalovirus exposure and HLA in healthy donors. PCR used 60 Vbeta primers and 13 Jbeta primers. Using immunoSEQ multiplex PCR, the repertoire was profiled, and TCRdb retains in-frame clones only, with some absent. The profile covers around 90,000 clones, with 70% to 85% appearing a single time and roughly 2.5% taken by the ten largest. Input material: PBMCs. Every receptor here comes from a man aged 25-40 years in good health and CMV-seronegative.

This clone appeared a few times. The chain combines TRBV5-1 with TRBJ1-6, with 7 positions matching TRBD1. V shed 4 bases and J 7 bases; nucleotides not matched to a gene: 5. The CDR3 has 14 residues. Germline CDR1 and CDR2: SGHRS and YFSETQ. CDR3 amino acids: CASSPNRGNSPLHF. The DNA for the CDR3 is TGCGCCAGCAGCCCCAACAGGGGAAATTCACCCCTCCACTTT. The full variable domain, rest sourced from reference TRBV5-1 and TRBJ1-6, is KAGVTQTPRYLIKTRGQQVTLSCSPISGHRSVSWYQQTPGQGLQFLFEYFSETQRNKGNFPGRFSGRQFSNSRSEMNVSTLELGDSALYLCASSPNRGNSPLHFGNGTRLTVT.

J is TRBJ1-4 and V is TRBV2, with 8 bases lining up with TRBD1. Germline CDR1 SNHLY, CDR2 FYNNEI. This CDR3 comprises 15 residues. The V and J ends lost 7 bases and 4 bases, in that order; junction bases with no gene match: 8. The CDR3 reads CASTWDRSGNEKLFF. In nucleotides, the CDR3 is TGTGCCAGCACCTGGGACAGGTCCGGTAATGAAAAACTGTTTTTT.

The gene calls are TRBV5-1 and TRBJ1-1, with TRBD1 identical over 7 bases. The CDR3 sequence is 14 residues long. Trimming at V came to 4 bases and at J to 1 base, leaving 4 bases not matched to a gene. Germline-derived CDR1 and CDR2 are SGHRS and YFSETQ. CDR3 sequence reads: CASSRQGRNTEAFF. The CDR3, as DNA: TGCGCCAGCAGCCGACAGGGCCGGAACACTGAAGCTTTCTTT.

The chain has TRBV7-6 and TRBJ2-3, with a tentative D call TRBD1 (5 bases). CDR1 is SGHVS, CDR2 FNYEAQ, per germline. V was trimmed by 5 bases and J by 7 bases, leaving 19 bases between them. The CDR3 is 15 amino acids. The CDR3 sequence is CASSQNPFGAHTQYF. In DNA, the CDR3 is TGTGCCAGCAGCCAGAACCCCTTTGGGGCACATACGCAGTATTTT.

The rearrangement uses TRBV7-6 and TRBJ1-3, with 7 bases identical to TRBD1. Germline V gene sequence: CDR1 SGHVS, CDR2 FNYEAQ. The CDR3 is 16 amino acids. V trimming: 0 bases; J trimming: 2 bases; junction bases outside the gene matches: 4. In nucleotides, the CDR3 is TGTGCCAGCAGCTTAGCGGTGACAGGGACTGGAAACACCATATATTTT. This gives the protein CASSLAVTGTGNTIYF.

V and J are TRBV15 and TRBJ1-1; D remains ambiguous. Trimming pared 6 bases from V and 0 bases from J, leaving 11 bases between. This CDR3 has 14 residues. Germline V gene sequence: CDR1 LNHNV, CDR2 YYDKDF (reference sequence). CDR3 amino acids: CATSVPQMNTEAFF. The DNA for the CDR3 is TGTGCCACCAGTGTACCGCAGATGAACACTGAAGCTTTCTTT.

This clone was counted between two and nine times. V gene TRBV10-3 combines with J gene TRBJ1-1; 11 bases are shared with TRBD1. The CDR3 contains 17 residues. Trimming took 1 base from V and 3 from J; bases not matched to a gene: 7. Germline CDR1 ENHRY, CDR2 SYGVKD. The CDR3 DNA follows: TGTGCCATCAGTGAGTTTGGACAGGGGGCCTCAGACACTGAAGCTTTCTTT. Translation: CAISEFGQGASDTEAFF.

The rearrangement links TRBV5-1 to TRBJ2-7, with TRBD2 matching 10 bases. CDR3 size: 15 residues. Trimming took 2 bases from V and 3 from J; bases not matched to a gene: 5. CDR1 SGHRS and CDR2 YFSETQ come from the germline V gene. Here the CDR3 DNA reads TGCGCCAGCAGCTTATTTACTAGCGGGGACTACGAGCAGTACTTC. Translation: CASSLFTSGDYEQYF.

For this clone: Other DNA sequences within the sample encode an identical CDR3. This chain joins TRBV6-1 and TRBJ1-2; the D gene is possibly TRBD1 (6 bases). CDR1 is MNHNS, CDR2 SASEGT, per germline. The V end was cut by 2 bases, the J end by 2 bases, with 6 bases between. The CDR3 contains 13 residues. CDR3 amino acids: CASSEQGNYGYTF. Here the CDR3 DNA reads TGTGCCAGCAGTGAACAGGGGAACTATGGCTACACCTTC.

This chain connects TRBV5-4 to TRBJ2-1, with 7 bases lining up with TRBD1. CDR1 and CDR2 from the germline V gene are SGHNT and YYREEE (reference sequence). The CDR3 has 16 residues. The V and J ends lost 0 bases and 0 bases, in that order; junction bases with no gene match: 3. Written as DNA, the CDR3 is TGTGCCAGCAGCTTGGGACAGGGTCTCTCCTACAATGAGCAGTTCTTC. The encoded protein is CASSLGQGLSYNEQFF. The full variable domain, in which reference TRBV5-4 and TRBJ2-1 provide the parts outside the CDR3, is ETGVTQSPTHLIKTRGQQVTLRCSSQSGHNTVSWYQQALGQGPQFIFQYYREEENGRGNFPPRFSGLQFPNYSSELNVNALELDDSALYLCASSLGQGLSYNEQFFGPGTRLTVL.

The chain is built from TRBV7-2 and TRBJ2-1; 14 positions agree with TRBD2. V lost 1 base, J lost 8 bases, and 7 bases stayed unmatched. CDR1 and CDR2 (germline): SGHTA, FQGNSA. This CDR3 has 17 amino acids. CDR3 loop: CASSLGGLAGVVHEQFF. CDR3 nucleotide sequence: TGTGCCAGCAGCTTAGGGGGACTAGCGGGGGTGGTCCATGAGCAGTTCTTC.

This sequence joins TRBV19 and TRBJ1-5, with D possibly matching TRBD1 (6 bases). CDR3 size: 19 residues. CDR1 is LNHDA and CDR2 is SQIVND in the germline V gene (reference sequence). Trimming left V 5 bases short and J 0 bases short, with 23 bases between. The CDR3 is CASSALDRIWTYSNQPQHF. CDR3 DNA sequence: TGTGCCAGTAGTGCCTTAGACAGGATATGGACTTATAGCAATCAGCCCCAGCATTTT.

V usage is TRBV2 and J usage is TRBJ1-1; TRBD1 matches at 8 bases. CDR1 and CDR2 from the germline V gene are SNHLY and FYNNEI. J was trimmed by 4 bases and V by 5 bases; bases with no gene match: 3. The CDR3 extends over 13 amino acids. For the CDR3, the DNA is TGTGCCAGCAGTCGACAGGGGAGCACTGAAGCTTTCTTT. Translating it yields CASSRQGSTEAFF.

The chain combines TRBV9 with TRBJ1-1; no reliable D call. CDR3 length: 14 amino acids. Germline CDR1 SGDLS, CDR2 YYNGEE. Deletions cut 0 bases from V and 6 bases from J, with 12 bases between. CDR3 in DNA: TGTGCCAGCAGCGTAGCTACGGCGGTTCCTGAAGCTTTCTTT. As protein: CASSVATAVPEAFF.

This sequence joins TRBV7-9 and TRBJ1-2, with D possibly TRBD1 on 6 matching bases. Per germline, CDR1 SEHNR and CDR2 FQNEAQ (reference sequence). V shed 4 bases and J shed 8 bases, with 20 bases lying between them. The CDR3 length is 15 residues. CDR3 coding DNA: TGTGCCAGCAGCTCTGGGGGCACAGGGCATGAAGGCTACACCTTC. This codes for CASSSGGTGHEGYTF.